This TCR beta chain was sequenced during a study of PD-1 blockade in mismatch repair-deficient tumors. Comment on this clone: Its antigen remains unknown.

Documented time point: roughly ten-day in vitro stimulation with candidate neoantigen peptide 5. Only in-frame clones appear in the TCRdb table, and some are missing; sequencing was by immunoSEQ multiplex PCR. This table holds some 16,000 clones, about 84% found once. Germline CDR1 SGHTA, CDR2 FQGTGA. This CDR3 region has 13 residues. Trimming took 2 bases from V and 3 from J, leaving 6 bases between them. This chain joins TRBV7-3 and TRBJ2-3; no definite D call. The TCR originated in an adult with mismatch repair-deficient cancer. Source: cells cultured in vitro, taken from a patient treated with pembrolizumab. In DNA, the CDR3 is TGTGCCAGCAGCTTAGAACAGACAGATACGCAGTATTTT. Encoded protein: CASSLEQTDTQYF.